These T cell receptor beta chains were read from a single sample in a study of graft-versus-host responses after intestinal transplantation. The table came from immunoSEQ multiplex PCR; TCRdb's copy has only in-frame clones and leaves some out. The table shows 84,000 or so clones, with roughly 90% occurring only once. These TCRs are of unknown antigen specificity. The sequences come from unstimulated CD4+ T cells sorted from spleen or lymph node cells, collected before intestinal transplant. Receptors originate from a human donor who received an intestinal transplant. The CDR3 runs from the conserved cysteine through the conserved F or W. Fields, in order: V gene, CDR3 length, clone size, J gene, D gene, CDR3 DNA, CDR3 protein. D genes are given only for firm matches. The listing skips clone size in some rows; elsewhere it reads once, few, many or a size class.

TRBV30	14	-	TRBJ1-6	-	TGTGCCCTAGGGACCAGCGCTTATAATTCACCCCTCCACTTT	CALGTSAYNSPLHF
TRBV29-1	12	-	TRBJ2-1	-	TGCAGCGTTGATCGGGGGTACAATGAGCAGTTCTTC	CSVDRGYNEQFF
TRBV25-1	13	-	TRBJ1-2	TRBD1	TGTGCCAGCGTAGGACAGGCTGGGGGTGGCTACACCTTC	CASVGQAGGGYTF
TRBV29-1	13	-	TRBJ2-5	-	TGCAGCGACCTGACAGGTCCTATAGAGACCCAGTACTTC	CSDLTGPIETQYF
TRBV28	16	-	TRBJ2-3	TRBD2	TGTGCCAGCAGTACCACGGCTAGCGGGAATACAGATACGCAGTATTTT	CASSTTASGNTDTQYF
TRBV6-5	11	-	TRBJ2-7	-	TGTGCCAGCAGTTACTCAGGGTATCAGTACTTC	CASSYSGYQYF
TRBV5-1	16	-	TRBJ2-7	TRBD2	TGCGCCAGCAGCTTGGGACTAGCGGGAGGGGCCTACGAGCAGTACTTC	CASSLGLAGGAYEQYF
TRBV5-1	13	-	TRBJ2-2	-	TGCGCCAGCCGACTTTCGAACACCGGGGAGCTGTTTTTT	CASRLSNTGELFF
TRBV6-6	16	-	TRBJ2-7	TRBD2	TGTGCCAGCAGTTACTCGTTCTGGGCGGGAGATTACGAGCAGTACTTC	CASSYSFWAGDYEQYF
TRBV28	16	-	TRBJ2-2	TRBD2	TGTGCCAGCAGTTTCGGACTAGCGGGTTTGTCCGGGGAGCTGTTTTTT	CASSFGLAGLSGELFF
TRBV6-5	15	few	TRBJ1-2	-	TGTGCCAGCAGTAACTCCCAACTCAGGGGAAATGGCTACACCTTC	CASSNSQLRGNGYTF
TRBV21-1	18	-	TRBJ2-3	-	TGTGCCAGCAGCAGATCCGGGACTAGCGGAGGTAGCACAGATACGCAGTATTTT	CASSRSGTSGGSTDTQYF
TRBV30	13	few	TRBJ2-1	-	TGTGCCTGGAGTGCGCGGGACTACAATGAGCAGTTCTTC	CAWSARDYNEQFF
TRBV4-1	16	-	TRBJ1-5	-	TGCGCCAGCAGCCAAGAGATTGGGAACTTCCGTCAGCCCCAGCATTTT	CASSQEIGNFRQPQHF
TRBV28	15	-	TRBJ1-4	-	TGTGCCAGCAGTTTATACTCAGGCGACAATGAAAAACTGTTTTTT	CASSLYSGDNEKLFF
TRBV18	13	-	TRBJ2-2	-	TGTGCCAGCTCACCAGGTCCGGGCGGGGAGCTGTTTTTT	CASSPGPGGELFF
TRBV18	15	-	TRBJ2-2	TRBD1	TGTGCCAGCTCAACGGACAGGGTGCCCCCCGGGGAGCTGTTTTTT	CASSTDRVPPGELFF
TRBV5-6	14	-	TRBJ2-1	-	TGTGCCAGCAGCTTGTTTACCGGGGCCGCTGAGCAGTTCTTC	CASSLFTGAAEQFF
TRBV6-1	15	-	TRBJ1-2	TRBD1	TGTGCCAGCAGCCCGGACAGGCGGAGCATTGGTGGCTACACCTTC	CASSPDRRSIGGYTF
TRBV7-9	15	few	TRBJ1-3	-	TGTGCCAGCAGCCTAGACAGAGACTCTGGAAACACCATATATTTT	CASSLDRDSGNTIYF
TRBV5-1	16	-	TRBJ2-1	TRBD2	TGCGCCAGCAGCTACCAAGCGGGACTATTCTACAATGAGCAGTTCTTC	CASSYQAGLFYNEQFF
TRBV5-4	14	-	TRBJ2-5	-	TGTGCCAGCAGCTTGGTTTCGGGCCAAGAGACCCAGTACTTC	CASSLVSGQETQYF
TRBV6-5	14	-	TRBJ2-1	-	TGTGCCAGCAGACCGGGGACTCCCAACAATGAGCAGTTCTTC	CASRPGTPNNEQFF
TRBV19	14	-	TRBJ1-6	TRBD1	TGTGCCAGTAGTGACAGGGGGCGCGATTCACCCCTCCACTTT	CASSDRGRDSPLHF
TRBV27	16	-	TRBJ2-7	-	TGTGCCAGCAGTTCCGGACCGCCTGACCCATCCTACGAGCAGTACTTC	CASSSGPPDPSYEQYF
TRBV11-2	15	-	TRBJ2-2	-	TGTGCCAGCAGCGGGTACCGACCACGATCCGGGGAGCTGTTTTTT	CASSGYRPRSGELFF
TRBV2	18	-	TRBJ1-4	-	TGTGCCAGCAGTCTAGGAGGGTACATGGGTGCAACTAATGAAAAACTGTTTTTT	CASSLGGYMGATNEKLFF